These 12 T cell receptor beta chains share one sample of origin, sequenced in a study of blood T cell repertoires in COVID-19. Clones were sequenced by immunoSEQ multiplex PCR, and TCRdb holds only the in-frame ones, with some missing. The sample has about 670,000 clones, about 87% seen once. The specimen sequenced was peripheral blood. All receptors derive from a woman under 30 with acute or convalescent COVID-19.

The chain combines TRBV21-1 with TRBJ1-5; the listed D gene, TRBD1, was not tested against the DNA. TRBV21-1 is deemed a pseudogene. This CDR3 is built from 19 residues. The CDR3 protein is CASSKERRERGRRNQPQHF. The DNA of the CDR3 is TGTGCCAGCAGCAAAGAAAGAAGGGAAAGGGGTCGGCGCAATCAGCCCCAGCATTTT.

This chain uses TRBV10-3 with TRBJ1-1; D is unresolved. Trimming took 7 bases from V and 2 from J, leaving 20 bases between them. Germline V gives CDR1 ENHRY, CDR2 SYGVKD. The CDR3 is 16 residues long. CDR3 DNA: TGTGCCATCACCGGATGGAACAGCCAAGGAAACACTGAAGCTTTCTTT. It translates to CAITGWNSQGNTEAFF.

The chain employs TRBV5-1 and TRBJ2-7, with D possibly being TRBD1 (5 bases). V was trimmed by 0 bases and J by 6 bases, leaving 19 bases between them. Germline-derived CDR1 and CDR2 are SGHRS and YFSETQ. The CDR3 is 16 amino acids. CDR3 loop: CASSLAPGRASSEQYF. CDR3 in DNA: TGCGCCAGCAGCTTGGCTCCAGGCAGGGCCTCGTCCGAGCAGTACTTC.

The chain couples TRBV2 to TRBJ2-1; 8 nucleotides align to TRBD1. J lost 3 bases, V lost 3 bases, and 4 bases had no gene match. Looked up from germline, CDR1 is SNHLY and CDR2 is FYNNEI. The CDR3 runs 15 residues. CDR3: CASSEDRVLYNEQFF. In DNA, the CDR3 is TGTGCCAGCAGTGAGGACAGGGTCCTCTACAATGAGCAGTTCTTC.

The chain is built from TRBV25-1 and TRBJ1-2; D is perhaps TRBD1 (5 bases). This CDR3 spans 13 amino acids. V gave up 11 bases and J gave up 3 bases, with 16 bases separating them. Germline CDR1 reads MGHDK; CDR2 reads SYGVNS. The CDR3 protein is CASAGGGYYGYTF. CDR3 DNA sequence: TGTGCCTCTGCCGGCGGGGGGTACTATGGCTACACCTTC.

The rearrangement joins TRBV3-1 (or the pseudogene TRBV3-2) to TRBJ1-2, with TRBD1 matching over 9 bases. V was pared by 1 base and J by 6 bases, with 9 bases of the junction left unmatched. Germline CDR1 is LGHDT and CDR2 is YNNKEL (reference sequence). The CDR3 sequence is 16 residues long. The CDR3 nucleotides read TGTGCCAGCAGCCAAGGGGCCTTCCGGGACAGGGATGGCTACACCTTC. Translation gives CASSQGAFRDRDGYTF.

A note on this clone: Its ends do not fully match the called genes, so a read error is possible. This chain connects TRBV19 to TRBJ1-5; D is ambiguous. The CDR3 sequence is 14 residues long. The V gene's germline CDR1 is LNHDA and CDR2 SQIVND (reference sequence). DNA for the CDR3: TGTGCCAGTACTATACCCTCGGGGAATCAGCCCCAGCATTTT. As protein: CASTIPSGNQPQHF.

The chain is built from TRBV28 and TRBJ2-7, with a weak D call TRBD1 (6 bases). This CDR3 has 14 amino acids. Per germline, CDR1 MDHEN and CDR2 SYDVKM. The V end was cut by 3 bases, the J end by 4 bases, with 13 bases between. The CDR3 here is CASSFLSGAYEQYF. The CDR3 bases are TGTGCCAGCAGTTTTCTTTCAGGGGCATACGAGCAGTACTTC.

This chain joins TRBV29-1 and TRBJ2-1; perhaps TRBD1 as D (5 bases). Per germline, CDR1 SQVTM and CDR2 ANQGSEA. The CDR3 extends over 12 amino acids. V lost 5 bases to trimming and J lost 2 bases, with 7 bases between them. The CDR3 here is CSVTGAYNEQFF. The DNA of the CDR3 is TGCAGCGTTACAGGAGCCTACAATGAGCAGTTCTTC.

V is TRBV6-2 or TRBV6-3 and J is TRBJ2-2; 7 positions agree with TRBD1. Germline V lookup: CDR1 MNHEY, CDR2 SVGEGT. The CDR3 covers 18 residues. Trimming at V came to 2 bases and at J to 6 bases, leaving 15 bases not matched to a gene. The DNA of the CDR3 is TGTGCCAGCAGTTACCACTACAGACAGGGACGTTCGGCCGGGGAGCTGTTTTTT. Its translation: CASSYHYRQGRSAGELFF.

This rearrangement joins TRBV7-9 to TRBJ1-2; D not certain. The germline V gene encodes CDR1 SEHNR and CDR2 FQNEAQ (reference sequence). The CDR3 runs 17 residues. The V end was cut by 0 bases, the J end by 7 bases, with 21 bases between. CDR3 region: CASSLAVGGRYPSGYTF. The CDR3 region has the DNA TGTGCCAGCAGCTTAGCGGTAGGAGGCAGGTATCCTAGTGGCTACACCTTC. The complete variable domain, with remaining parts taken from reference TRBV7-9 and TRBJ1-2, reads DTGVSQNPRHKITKRGQNVTFRCDPISEHNRLYWYRQTLGQGPEFLTYFQNEAQLEKSRLLSDRFSAERPKGSFSTLEIQRTEQGDSAMYLCASSLAVGGRYPSGYTFGSGTRLTVV.

Turning to this clone: This sample includes further DNA sequences coding for the same CDR3. J is TRBJ2-3 and V is TRBV12-3 or TRBV12-4, with D possibly TRBD2 on 5 matching bases. This CDR3 comprises 13 residues. V lost 6 bases and J 3 bases, leaving 10 bases between the germline ends. This chain's CDR3 is CASSPGGTDTQYF. CDR3 nucleotide sequence: TGTGCCAGCAGCCCCGGCGGGACAGATACGCAGTATTTT.